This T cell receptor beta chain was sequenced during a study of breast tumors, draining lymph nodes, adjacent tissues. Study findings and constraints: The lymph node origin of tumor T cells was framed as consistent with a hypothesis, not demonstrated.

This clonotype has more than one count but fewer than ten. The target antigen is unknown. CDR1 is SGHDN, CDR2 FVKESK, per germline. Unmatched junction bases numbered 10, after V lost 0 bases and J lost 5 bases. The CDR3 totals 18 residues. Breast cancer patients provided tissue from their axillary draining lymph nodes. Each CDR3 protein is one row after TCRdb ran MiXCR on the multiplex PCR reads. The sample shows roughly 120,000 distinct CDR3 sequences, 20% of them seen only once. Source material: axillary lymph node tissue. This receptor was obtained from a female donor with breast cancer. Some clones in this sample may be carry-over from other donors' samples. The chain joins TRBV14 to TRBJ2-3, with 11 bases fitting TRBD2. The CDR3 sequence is CASSQDFISGGAIDTQYF. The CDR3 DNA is TGTGCCAGCAGCCAAGATTTCATTAGCGGGGGGGCCATAGATACGCAGTATTTT. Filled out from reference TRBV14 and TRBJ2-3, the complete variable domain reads EAGVTQFPSHSVIEKGQTVTLRCDPISGHDNLYWYRRVMGKEIKFLLHFVKESKQDESGMPNNRFLAERTGGTYSTLKVQPAELEDSGVYFCASSQDFISGGAIDTQYFGPGTRLTVL.